This T cell receptor (beta chain) derives from a study of spatial heterogeneity in lung cancer. Sample time point: sample taken at primary tumor resection. CDR3 length: 14 amino acids. The V gene lost 2 bases and the J gene lost 7 bases, with 11 bases spanning the gap. Per germline, CDR1 MNHNY and CDR2 SVGAGI (reference sequence). TCRdb itself ran the 5' RACE reads through MiXCR, one entry per CDR3 protein. The sample contains 1,600 or so distinct CDR3 sequences, 5% to 6.5% of which appear only once. Sample share makes this clonotype medium-sized. The chain has TRBV6-6 and TRBJ1-4; unclear D gene. This TCR was recovered from a female donor with early-stage non-small cell lung cancer. Sequenced material: normal lung tissue next to the tumor, taken at surgery. The CDR3 spells CASSYRADREKLFF. Written as DNA, the CDR3 is TGTGCCAGCAGTTACCGGGCGGACCGTGAAAAACTGTTTTTT.